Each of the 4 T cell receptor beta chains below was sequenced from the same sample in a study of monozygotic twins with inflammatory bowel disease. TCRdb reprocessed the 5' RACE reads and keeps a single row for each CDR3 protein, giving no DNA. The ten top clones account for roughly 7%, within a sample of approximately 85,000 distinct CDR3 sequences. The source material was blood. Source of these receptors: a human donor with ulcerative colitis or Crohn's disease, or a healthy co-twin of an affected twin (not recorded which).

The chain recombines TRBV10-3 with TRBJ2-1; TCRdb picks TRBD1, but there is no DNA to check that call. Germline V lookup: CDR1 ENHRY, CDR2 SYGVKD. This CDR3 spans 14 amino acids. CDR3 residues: CAISGGSSYNEQFF.

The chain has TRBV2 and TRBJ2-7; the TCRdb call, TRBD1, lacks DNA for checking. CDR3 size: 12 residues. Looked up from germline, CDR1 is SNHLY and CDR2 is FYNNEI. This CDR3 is CASDGGTYEQYF.

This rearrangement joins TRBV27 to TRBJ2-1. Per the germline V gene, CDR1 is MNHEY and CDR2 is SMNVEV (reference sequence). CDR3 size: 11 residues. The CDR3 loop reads CASSFGIEQFF.

CDR3 in amino acids: CASSSFIGANTEAFF. The gene calls are TRBV7-9 and TRBJ1-1; TCRdb lists TRBD1, though no DNA is available to test this call. CDR3 size: 15 residues. Germline V gene lookup returns CDR1 SEHNR and CDR2 FQNEAQ (reference sequence).